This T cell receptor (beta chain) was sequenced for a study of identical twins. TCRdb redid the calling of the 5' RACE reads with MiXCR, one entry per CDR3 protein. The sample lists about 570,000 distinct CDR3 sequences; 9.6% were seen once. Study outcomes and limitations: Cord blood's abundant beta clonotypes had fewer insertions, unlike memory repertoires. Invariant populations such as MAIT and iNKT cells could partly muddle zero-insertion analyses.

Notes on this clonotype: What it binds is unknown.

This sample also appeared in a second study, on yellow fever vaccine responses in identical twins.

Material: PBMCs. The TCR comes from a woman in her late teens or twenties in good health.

CDR3 nucleotide sequence: TGTGCCAGCAGCTCACTCGGTACACCCCTCCACTTT. It is translated as CASSSLGTPLHF. The rearrangement uses TRBV7-9 and TRBJ1-6; no clear D gene. The CDR3 has 12 residues. V lost 4 bases, J lost 11 bases, and 9 bases lay in between. The germline gives CDR1 SEHNR, CDR2 FQNEAQ (reference sequence).